This T cell receptor beta chain was identified during a study of post-analysis software for immune sequencing data. Study-wide background: Several disease courses (relapsing-remitting, secondary progressive and progressive-relapsing) of multiple sclerosis were included. Study outcomes and limitations: Patients with multiple sclerosis recorded significantly lower normalized Chao1 diversity than controls, the study found. Among a few TRBV segments more frequent in patients than controls were TRBV5-6, TRBV5-1 and TRBV20-1.

Presence of unique molecular identifiers characterized the TCR beta cDNA libraries. Researchers reported roughly 0.5 million cDNA molecules coming from around 1 to 9.1 million T cells. TCRdb re-analysed the PCR reads in MiXCR, keeping a single row per CDR3 protein. In the table there are hundreds of thousands of distinct CDR3 sequences, less than 35% of which are singletons. With respect to this clonotype: Its antigen is unknown. The junction shows a germline mismatch at one end, possibly a read error.

This CDR3 contains 15 residues. Germline CDR1 is DFQATT and CDR2 is SNEGSKA (reference sequence). Sequencing was done on a sample of blood. The V gene is TRBV20-1, the J gene TRBJ2-7; the D is unclear. The TCR was taken from a girl between 5 and 17 years old with multiple sclerosis. The CDR3: CSARADRHGSYEQHF. DNA for the CDR3: TGCAGTGCTAGAGCAGATCGTCACGGGTCCTACGAGCAGCACTTC.